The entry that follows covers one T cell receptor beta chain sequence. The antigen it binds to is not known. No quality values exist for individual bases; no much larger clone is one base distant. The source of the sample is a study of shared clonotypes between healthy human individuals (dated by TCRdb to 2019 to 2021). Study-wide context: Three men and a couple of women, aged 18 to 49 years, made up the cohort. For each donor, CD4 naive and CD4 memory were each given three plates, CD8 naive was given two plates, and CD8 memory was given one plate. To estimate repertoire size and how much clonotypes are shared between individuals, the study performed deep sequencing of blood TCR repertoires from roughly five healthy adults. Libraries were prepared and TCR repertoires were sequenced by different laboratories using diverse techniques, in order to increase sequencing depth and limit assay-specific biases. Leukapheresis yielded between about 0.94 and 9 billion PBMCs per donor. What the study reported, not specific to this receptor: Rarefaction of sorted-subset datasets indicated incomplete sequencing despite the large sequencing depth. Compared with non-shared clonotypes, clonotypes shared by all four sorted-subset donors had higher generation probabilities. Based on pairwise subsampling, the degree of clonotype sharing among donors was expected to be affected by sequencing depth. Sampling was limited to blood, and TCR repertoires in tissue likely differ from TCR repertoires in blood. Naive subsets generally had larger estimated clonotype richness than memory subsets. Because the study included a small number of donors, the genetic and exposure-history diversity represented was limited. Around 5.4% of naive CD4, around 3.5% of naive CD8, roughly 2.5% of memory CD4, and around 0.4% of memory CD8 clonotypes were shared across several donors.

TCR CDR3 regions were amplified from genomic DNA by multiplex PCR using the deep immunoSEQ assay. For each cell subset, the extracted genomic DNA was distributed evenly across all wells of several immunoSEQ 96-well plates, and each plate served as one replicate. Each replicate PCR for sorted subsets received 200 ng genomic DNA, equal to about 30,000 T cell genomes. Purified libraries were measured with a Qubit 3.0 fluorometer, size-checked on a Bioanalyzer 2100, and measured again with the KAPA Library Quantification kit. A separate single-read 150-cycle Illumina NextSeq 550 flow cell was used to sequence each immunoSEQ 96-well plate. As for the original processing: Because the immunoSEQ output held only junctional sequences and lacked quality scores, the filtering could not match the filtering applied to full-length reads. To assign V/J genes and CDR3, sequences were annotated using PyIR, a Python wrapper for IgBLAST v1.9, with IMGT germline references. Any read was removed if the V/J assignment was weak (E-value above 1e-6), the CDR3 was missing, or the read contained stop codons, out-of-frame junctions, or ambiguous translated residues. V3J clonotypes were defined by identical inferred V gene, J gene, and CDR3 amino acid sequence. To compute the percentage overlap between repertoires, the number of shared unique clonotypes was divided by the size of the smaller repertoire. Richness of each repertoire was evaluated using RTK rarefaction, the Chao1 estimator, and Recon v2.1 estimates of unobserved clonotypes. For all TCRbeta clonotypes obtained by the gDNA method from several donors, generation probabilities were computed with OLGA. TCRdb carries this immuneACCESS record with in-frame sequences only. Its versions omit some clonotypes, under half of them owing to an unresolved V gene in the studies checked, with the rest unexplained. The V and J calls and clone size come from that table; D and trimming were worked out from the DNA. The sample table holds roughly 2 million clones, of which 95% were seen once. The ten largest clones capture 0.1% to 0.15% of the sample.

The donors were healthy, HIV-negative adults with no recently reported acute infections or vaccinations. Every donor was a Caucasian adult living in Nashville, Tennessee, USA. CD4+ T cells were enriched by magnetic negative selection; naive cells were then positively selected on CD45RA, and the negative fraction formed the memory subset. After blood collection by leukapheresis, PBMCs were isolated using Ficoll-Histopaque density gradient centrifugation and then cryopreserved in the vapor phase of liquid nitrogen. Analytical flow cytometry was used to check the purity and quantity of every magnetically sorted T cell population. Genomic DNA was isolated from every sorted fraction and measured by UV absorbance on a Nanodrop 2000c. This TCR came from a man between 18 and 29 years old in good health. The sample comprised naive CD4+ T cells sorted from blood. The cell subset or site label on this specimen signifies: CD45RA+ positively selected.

The sequenced DNA is TGTGCCAGCAGTTTGAGCGGACAGACATACGAGCAGTACTTC. It specifies CASSLSGQTYEQYF. The chain is made from TRBV6-5 and TRBJ2-7; tentative D gene TRBD1, with 6 bases matching. The germline V gene specifies MNHEY as CDR1 and SVGAGI as CDR2. The CDR3 measures 14 amino acids from cysteine to phenylalanine. The entry retains the CDR3 DNA only, 42 bases that are in frame from base 1. V is clipped by 4 bases and J by 4 bases, and the sequence between their germline boundaries is 14 bases long.